The 6 T cell receptor beta chains in this list originate from one sample, sequenced in a study of blood T cell repertoires in COVID-19. Produced via immunoSEQ multiplex PCR; TCRdb's table is partial and in-frame only. The sample has fewer than 700,000 clones; around 90% are singletons. Sequencing input: peripheral blood. These receptors were collected from a woman aged 50 to 60 with COVID-19, enrolled during active disease.

The V and J genes are TRBV9 and TRBJ1-5; TRBD1 aligns across 8 bases. CDR1 SGDLS and CDR2 YYNGEE come from the germline V gene. The CDR3 has 12 amino acids. V was clipped by 3 bases and J by 13 bases; unmatched bases: 6. Here the CDR3 reads CASSAGQGEQHF. CDR3 DNA: TGTGCCAGCAGCGCTGGACAGGGAGAACAGCATTTT.

The chain has TRBV7-2 and TRBJ2-1; 8 bases are a match to TRBD2. V lost 5 bases and J lost 6; bases outside the gene matches: 6. Looked up from germline, CDR1 is SGHTA and CDR2 is FQGNSA. The CDR3 length is 14 residues. DNA of the CDR3: TGTGCCAGCAGCCCCAGGACTAGCCGCAATGAGCAGTTCTTC. Translating gives CASSPRTSRNEQFF.

V is TRBV7-2 and J is TRBJ1-5; perhaps TRBD1 as D (6 bases). CDR3 length: 15 amino acids. V lost 5 bases, J lost 3 bases, and 14 bases lay in between. Germline CDR1 reads SGHTA; CDR2 reads FQGNSA. CDR3 sequence reads: CASSPEEGDNQPQHF. CDR3 bases: TGTGCCAGCAGCCCGGAAGAGGGGGACAATCAGCCCCAGCATTTT.

This clone was recorded once. As DNA, the CDR3 is TGTGCCACCAGTGATGCCAGGGGTGAAGCTTTCTTT. Amino acid sequence: CATSDARGEAFF. The V and J genes are TRBV24-1 and TRBJ1-1; a weak D match, TRBD1 (6 bases). CDR1 is KGHDR and CDR2 is SFDVKD in the germline V gene. V was pared by 3 bases and J by 7 bases, with 8 bases between. The CDR3 covers 12 residues.

The chain links TRBV5-1 to TRBJ1-3; D is ambiguous. In germline, CDR1 is SGHRS, CDR2 YFSETQ. The CDR3 runs to 14 residues. V was shortened by 0 bases and J by 0 bases, with 4 bases between the two germline ends. This chain's CDR3 is CASSLGNSGNTIYF. The CDR3 coding sequence is TGCGCCAGCAGCTTGGGTAACTCTGGAAACACCATATATTTT.

This clone was counted a few times. This chain links TRBV27 with TRBJ2-1, with 7 nucleotides matching TRBD1. After removal of 6 bases from V and 1 base from J, the junction contained 3 bases not matched to a gene. The CDR3 is 14 residues long. Per the germline V gene, CDR1 is MNHEY and CDR2 is SMNVEV (reference sequence). The CDR3 DNA is TGTGCCAGCAGGGTCAGGGGGTCCTACAATGAGCAGTTCTTC. Its translation is CASRVRGSYNEQFF.